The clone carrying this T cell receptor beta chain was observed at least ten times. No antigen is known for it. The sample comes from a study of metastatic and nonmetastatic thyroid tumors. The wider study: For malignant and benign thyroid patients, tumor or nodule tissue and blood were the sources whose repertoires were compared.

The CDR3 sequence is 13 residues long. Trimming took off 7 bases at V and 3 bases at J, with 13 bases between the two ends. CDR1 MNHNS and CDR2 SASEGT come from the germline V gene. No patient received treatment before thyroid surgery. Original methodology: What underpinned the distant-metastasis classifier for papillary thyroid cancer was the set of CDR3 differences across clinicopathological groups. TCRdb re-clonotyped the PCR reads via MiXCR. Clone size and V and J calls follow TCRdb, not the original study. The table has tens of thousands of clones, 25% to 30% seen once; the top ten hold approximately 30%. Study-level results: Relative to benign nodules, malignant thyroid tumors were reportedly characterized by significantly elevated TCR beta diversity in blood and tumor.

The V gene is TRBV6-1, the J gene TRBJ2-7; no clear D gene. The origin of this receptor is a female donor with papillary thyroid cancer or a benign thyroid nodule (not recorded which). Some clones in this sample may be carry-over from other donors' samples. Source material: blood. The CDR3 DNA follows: TGTGCCAGCACCCCCTACCGTAGCTACGAGCAGTACTTC. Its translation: CASTPYRSYEQYF.